This T cell receptor beta chain was obtained from a study of human T cells and chemical hapten exposure. V shed 5 bases and J 2 bases; nucleotides not matched to a gene: 4. The CDR3 length is 15 residues. Germline lookup yields CDR1 MNHNY and CDR2 SVGAGI (reference sequence). TCRdb recomputed calls from the RACE reads with MiXCR, one row per CDR3 protein. In the table there are about 350,000 distinct CDR3 sequences, 5% to 6.5% of which are singletons. The time point here: pre-sensitization, week 0. The treatment is: therapeutic diphenylcyclopropenone sensitization with weekly scalp DPC. The chain carries TRBV6-6 and TRBJ1-3; the match to TRBD1 covers 9 bases. The clonotype originates from a woman under 30 with alopecia areata. Some clones in this sample may be carry-over from other donors' samples. This specimen consisted of whole blood, obtained in connection with sensitization to the hapten diphenylcyclopropenone (DPC). CDR3 sequence (DNA): TGTGCCAGCAGTAACCGGGACAGGGCTGGAAACACCATATATTTT. Translated: CASSNRDRAGNTIYF.